This T cell receptor (beta chain) is from a study of tumor-infiltrating lymphocytes in primary liver carcinoma. Study background: Ages ranged from 30 to 69, with HCC or mixed HCC-cholangiocarcinoma.

From roughly 20-30 mg of unsorted bulk tissue, DNA and RNA were co-extracted together. Cases comprised patients with primary liver carcinoma who received surgical resection. These patients lived with chronic HBV infection and had never been treated. Total RNA amounting to around 530 ng was the source from which TCR beta cDNA was made with a constant-region primer. Investigators got TCR beta libraries out of three nested multiplex PCR rounds, done with slightly modified ARM-PCR. The two initial PCR rounds, roughly 9 cycles each, used TRBV1-TRBV30 forward and C-beta reverse primers. Each CDR3 protein gets one entry after TCRdb re-called the multiplex PCR reads with MiXCR. The sample holds roughly 120,000 distinct CDR3 sequences, 50% to 70% seen once. Trimming shortened V by 2 bases and J by 4 bases, and 8 bases separated the two germline ends. Germline V gene sequence: CDR1 SEHNR, CDR2 FQNEAQ (reference sequence). The CDR3 length is 13 residues.

Study-wide findings and caveats: Lesser overlap characterized tumor-adjacent and tumor-blood pairs relative to tumor region pairs.

This clonotype was observed many times. No antigen is known for it. V and J are TRBV7-9 and TRBJ2-5, with a possible D match to TRBD2 (5 bases). Sequencing used liver tumor tissue from sampling region 1. The subset is: tumor region T1, superior pole. This receptor was obtained from a woman aged 55-70 years with primary liver carcinoma and hepatitis B virus infection. The CDR3 region has the DNA TGTGCCAGCAGCTTACAAAGCGGAGAGACCCAGTACTTC. Translated, it gives CASSLQSGETQYF.